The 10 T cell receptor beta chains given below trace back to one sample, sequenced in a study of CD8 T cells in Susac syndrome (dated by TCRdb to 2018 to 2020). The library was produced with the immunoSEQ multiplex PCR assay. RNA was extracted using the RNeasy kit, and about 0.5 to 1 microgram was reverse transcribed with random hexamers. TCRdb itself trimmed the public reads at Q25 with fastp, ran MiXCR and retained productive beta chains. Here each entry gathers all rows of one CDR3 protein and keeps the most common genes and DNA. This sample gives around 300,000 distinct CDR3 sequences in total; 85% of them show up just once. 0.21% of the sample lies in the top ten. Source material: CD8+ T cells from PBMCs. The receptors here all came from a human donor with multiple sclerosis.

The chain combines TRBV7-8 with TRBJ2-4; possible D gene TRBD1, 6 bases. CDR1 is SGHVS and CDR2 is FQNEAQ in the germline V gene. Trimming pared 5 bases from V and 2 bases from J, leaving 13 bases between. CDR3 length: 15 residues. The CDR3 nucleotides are TGTGCCAGCAGCCTCATACAGGGCCCCAAAAACATTCAGTACTTC. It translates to CASSLIQGPKNIQYF.

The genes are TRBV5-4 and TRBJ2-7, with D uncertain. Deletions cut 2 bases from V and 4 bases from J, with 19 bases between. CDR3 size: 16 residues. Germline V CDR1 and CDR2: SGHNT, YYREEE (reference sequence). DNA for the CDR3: TGTGCCAGCAGCTTTCTGTCGGTGTACGGGTCGTACGAGCAGTACTTC. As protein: CASSFLSVYGSYEQYF.

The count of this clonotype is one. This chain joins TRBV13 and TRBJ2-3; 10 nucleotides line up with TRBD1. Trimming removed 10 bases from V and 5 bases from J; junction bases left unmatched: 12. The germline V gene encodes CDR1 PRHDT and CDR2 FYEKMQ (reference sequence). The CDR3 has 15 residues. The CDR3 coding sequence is TGTGCCATCCCTCTTAGGGACAGGGGACAAGATACGCAGTATTTT. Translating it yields CAIPLRDRGQDTQYF.

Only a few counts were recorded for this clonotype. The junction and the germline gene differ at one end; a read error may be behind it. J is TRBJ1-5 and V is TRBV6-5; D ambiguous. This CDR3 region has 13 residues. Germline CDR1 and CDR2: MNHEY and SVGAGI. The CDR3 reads CASSYSLRQPQRF. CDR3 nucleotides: TGTGCCAGCAGTTACTCTCTTAGGCAGCCCCAGCGTTTT.

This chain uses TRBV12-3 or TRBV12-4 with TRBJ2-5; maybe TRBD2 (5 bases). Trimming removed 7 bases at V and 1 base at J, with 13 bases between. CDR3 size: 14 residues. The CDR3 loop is CASTWLGVQETQYF. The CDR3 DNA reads TGTGCCAGCACTTGGCTCGGGGTCCAAGAGACCCAGTACTTC.

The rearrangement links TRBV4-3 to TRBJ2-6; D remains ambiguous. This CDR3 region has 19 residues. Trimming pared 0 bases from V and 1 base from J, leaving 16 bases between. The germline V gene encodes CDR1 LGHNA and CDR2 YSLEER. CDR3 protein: CASSQDRAGRVSGANVLTF. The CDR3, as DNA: TGCGCCAGCAGCCAAGATCGGGCAGGCCGTGTTTCTGGGGCCAACGTCCTGACTTTC.

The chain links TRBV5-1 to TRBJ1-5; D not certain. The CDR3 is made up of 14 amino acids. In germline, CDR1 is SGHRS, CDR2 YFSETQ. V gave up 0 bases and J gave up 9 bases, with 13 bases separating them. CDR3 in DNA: TGCGCCAGCAGCTTGGAACAGCCCTGGGGGCCCCAGCATTTT. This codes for CASSLEQPWGPQHF. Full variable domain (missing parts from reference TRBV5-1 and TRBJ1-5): KAGVTQTPRYLIKTRGQQVTLSCSPISGHRSVSWYQQTPGQGLQFLFEYFSETQRNKGNFPGRFSGRQFSNSRSEMNVSTLELGDSALYLCASSLEQPWGPQHFGDGTRLSIL.

The CDR3 loop is CASSFLFLVGVRYNEQFF. The CDR3 DNA sequence: TGTGCCAGCAGTTTTTTGTTCTTGGTGGGAGTACGCTACAATGAGCAGTTCTTC. The chain combines TRBV12-3 or TRBV12-4 with TRBJ2-1; D is possibly TRBD2 (5 bases). Deletions cut 3 bases from V and 3 bases from J, with 21 bases between. The CDR3 runs to 18 residues.

The CDR3 DNA is TGTGCCAGCAGTTTACCCGGACTAGCGGACTCCCGGGAGCAGTTCTTC. Translating it yields CASSLPGLADSREQFF. The V call is TRBV28, the J call TRBJ2-1; 10 nucleotides agree with TRBD2. Germline V gene data show CDR1 as MDHEN and CDR2 as SYDVKM. The CDR3 consists of 16 residues. Germline trimming cut 2 bases from V and 10 bases from J; bases unmatched to any gene: 11.

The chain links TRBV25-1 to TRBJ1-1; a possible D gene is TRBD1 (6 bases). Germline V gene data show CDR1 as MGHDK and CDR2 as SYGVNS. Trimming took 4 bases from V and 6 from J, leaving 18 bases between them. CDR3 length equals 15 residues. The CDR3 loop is CASSAGTRGTSEAFF. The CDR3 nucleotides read TGTGCCAGCAGTGCCGGGACAAGAGGAACCTCTGAAGCTTTCTTT.